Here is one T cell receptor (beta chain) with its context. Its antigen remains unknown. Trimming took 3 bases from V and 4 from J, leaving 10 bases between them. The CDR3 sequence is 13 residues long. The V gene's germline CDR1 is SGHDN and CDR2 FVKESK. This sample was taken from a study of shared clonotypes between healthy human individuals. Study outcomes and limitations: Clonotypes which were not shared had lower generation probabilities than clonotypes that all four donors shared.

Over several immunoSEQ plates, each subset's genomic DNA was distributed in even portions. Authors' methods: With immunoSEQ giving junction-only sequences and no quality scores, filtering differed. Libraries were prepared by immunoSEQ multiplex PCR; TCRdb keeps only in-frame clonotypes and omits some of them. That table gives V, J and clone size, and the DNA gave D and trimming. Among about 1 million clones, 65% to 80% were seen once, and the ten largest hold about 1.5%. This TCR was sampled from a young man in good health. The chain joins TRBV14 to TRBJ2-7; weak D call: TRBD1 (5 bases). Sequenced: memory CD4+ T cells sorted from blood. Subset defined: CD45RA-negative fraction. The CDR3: CASSHRVLYEQYF. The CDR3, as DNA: TGTGCCAGCAGCCACAGGGTCCTTTACGAGCAGTACTTC.